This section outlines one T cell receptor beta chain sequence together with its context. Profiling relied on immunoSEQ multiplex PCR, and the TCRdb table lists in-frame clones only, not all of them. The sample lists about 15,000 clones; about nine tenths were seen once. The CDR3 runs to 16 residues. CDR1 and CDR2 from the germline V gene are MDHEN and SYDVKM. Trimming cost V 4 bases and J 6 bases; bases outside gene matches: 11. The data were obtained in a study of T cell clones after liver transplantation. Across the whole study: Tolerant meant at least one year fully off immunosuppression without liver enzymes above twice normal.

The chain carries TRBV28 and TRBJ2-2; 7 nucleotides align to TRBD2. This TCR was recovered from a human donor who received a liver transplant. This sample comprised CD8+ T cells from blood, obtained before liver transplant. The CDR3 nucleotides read TGTGCCAGCAGTTCCCTTGGGGGGGGTCCTCCCGGGGAGCTGTTTTTT. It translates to CASSSLGGGPPGELFF.